What follows describes a single T cell receptor (beta chain). This record belongs to a study of blood T cell repertoires in COVID-19. About the study: Nucleic acid was either cDNA or gDNA, and it came from T cells, B-cell-depleted T cells, or PBMCs.

The assay was immunoSEQ multiplex PCR, and TCRdb's table has in-frame clones only and misses some. In the table there are about 190,000 clones, roughly 84% of which are singletons. With V trimmed by 4 bases and J by 5 bases, 15 bases remained unmatched. The germline CDR1 and CDR2 sequences are SGHRS and YFSETQ. There are 17 residues in the CDR3. Donors were grouped by their self-reported clinical history. The source of this sequence is a woman in her 30s who had recovered from COVID-19. The chain couples TRBV5-1 to TRBJ2-1, with 7 bases that match TRBD1. The sequenced sample was PBMCs or T cells enriched from blood (not recorded which). CDR3 residues: CASSNEPTGQRNNEQFF. CDR3 nucleotide sequence: TGCGCCAGCAGCAATGAACCCACGGGACAGCGAAACAATGAGCAGTTCTTC.